Shown below are 30 T cell receptor beta chains from a single sample sequenced in a study of identical twins. TCRdb ran MiXCR on the 5' RACE reads and lists one entry per CDR3 protein. The top ten clones hold roughly 1.6% of a sample with fewer than 800,000 distinct CDR3 sequences, around 7.4% of them seen once. Separately, the same data were catalogued under a study of yellow fever vaccine responses in identical twins.

The sequenced sample consisted of PBMCs. The receptors stem from a woman between 18 and 29 years old in good health.

This clonotype has a handful of counts. The J gene is TRBJ1-5, the V gene TRBV28; a weak D match, TRBD1 (5 bases). Germline V gives CDR1 MDHEN, CDR2 SYDVKM. Deletions cut 4 bases from V and 4 bases from J, with 17 bases between. This CDR3 region has 16 residues. CDR3 coding DNA: TGTGCCAGCAGTTCCCGGGAGTGGGGACGAAATCAGCCCCAGCATTTT. Amino acids: CASSSREWGRNQPQHF.

This clonotype was counted at least ten times. The chain carries TRBV4-1 and TRBJ1-5; D ambiguous. V lost 3 bases and J 2 bases, leaving 14 bases between the germline ends. The CDR3 loop spans 16 amino acids. Germline CDR1 and CDR2: MGHRA and YSYEKL. The CDR3 bases are TGCGCCAGCAGCCAGGGCGGCGCCTTTGGCAATCAGCCCCAGCATTTT. Residues: CASSQGGAFGNQPQHF.

This clonotype was seen repeatedly, ten times or more. The rearrangement uses TRBV10-3 and TRBJ2-7; no reliable D call. The CDR3 contains 14 residues. Trimming removed 0 bases from V and 0 bases from J, with 6 bases in between. Per the germline V gene, CDR1 is ENHRY and CDR2 is SYGVKD. The CDR3 reads CAISESGNSYEQYV. The CDR3 DNA reads as TGTGCCATCAGTGAGTCGGGCAACTCCTACGAGCAGTACGTC.

The chain links TRBV9 to TRBJ2-7; tentatively, D is TRBD1 (6 bases). Trimming shortened V by 4 bases and J by 0 bases, and 11 bases separated the two germline ends. The CDR3 loop spans 14 amino acids. Germline V lookup: CDR1 SGDLS, CDR2 YYNGEE. CDR3 DNA sequence: TGTGCCAGCAGCCCCGAGGGGGACTCCTACGAGCAGTACTTC. Translation gives CASSPEGDSYEQYF.

This clonotype was counted a few times. The rearrangement uses TRBV5-1 and TRBJ2-5; 8 bases are shared with TRBD1. The V and J ends lost 4 bases and 5 bases, in that order; junction bases with no gene match: 10. The V gene's germline CDR1 is SGHRS and CDR2 YFSETQ. This CDR3 contains 15 residues. The CDR3 DNA follows: TGCGCCAGCAGCCCCTCAGGGGGCGTTGTGGAGACCCAGTACTTC. Translation gives CASSPSGGVVETQYF.

This clonotype was seen many times. The chain couples TRBV6-5 to TRBJ1-2; perhaps TRBD1 as D (5 bases). CDR1 and CDR2 (germline): MNHEY, SVGAGI. The CDR3 covers 16 residues. V was shortened by 5 bases and J by 7 bases, with 23 bases between the two germline ends. The CDR3 sequence: CASSNKRASGAIGYTF. The CDR3 DNA follows: TGTGCCAGCAGTAACAAACGGGCCTCTGGGGCTATTGGCTACACCTTC.

The table lists this clonotype with a few counts. The rearrangement links TRBV5-1 to TRBJ2-1; D call uncertain. The CDR3 sequence is 11 residues long. The ends were cut back, 5 bases at V and 10 bases at J, with 10 bases in the middle. The germline gives CDR1 SGHRS, CDR2 YFSETQ. CDR3 coding DNA: TGCGCCAGCAGTCCCGCCCAGGAGCAGTTCTTC. Its translation: CASSPAQEQFF.

The rearrangement uses TRBV3-1 and TRBJ2-3; unclear D gene. Germline CDR1 is LGHDT and CDR2 is YNNKEL (reference sequence). This CDR3 is built from 14 residues. Trimming stripped 6 bases from V and 6 bases from J, with 16 bases between. For the CDR3, the DNA is TGTGCCAGCAGTACCGGAACTATGGCCGATACGCAGTATTTT. The encoded protein is CASSTGTMADTQYF.

The chain combines TRBV5-1 with TRBJ2-3; 9 bases are a match to TRBD1. The CDR3 sequence is 15 residues long. Trimming removed 4 bases from V and 4 bases from J; junction bases left unmatched: 7. Germline V gene sequence: CDR1 SGHRS, CDR2 YFSETQ. CDR3 nucleotides: TGCGCCAGCAGCGTACAGGGGGCGGCATCAGATACGCAGTATTTT. Translating gives CASSVQGAASDTQYF.

This clonotype was seen only a few times. The rearrangement uses TRBV29-1 and TRBJ2-1; no clear D gene. CDR3 length: 15 amino acids. V was shortened by 4 bases and J by 0 bases, with 13 bases between the two germline ends. Germline CDR1 is SQVTM and CDR2 is ANQGSEA. CDR3 coding DNA: TGCAGCGTTGGAACCACGGCGAGCTCCTACAATGAGCAGTTCTTC. This encodes CSVGTTASSYNEQFF.

This clonotype was found a few times. The rearrangement joins TRBV10-3 to TRBJ2-7; D uncertain. The V and J ends lost 4 bases and 2 bases respectively, with 6 bases between them. The CDR3 spans 12 residues. Germline CDR1 and CDR2: ENHRY and SYGVKD. This CDR3 is CAISGGPYEQYF. The CDR3 DNA sequence: TGTGCCATCAGTGGTGGACCCTACGAGCAGTACTTC.

This clonotype was seen only a few times. This chain links TRBV7-7 with TRBJ2-1, with 14 bases fitting TRBD2. CDR1 and CDR2 (germline): SSHAT, FNYEAQ (reference sequence). V trimming: 6 bases; J trimming: 4 bases; junction bases outside the gene matches: 29. The CDR3 has 24 amino acids. DNA of the CDR3: TGTGCCAGCAGGCCGGTGGAGACTAGCGGGAGGGCCTTTAACCCTCCAAGCTATTACAATGAGCAGTTCTTC. This encodes CASRPVETSGRAFNPPSYYNEQFF.

Ten or more counts support this clonotype. The chain has TRBV12-3 or TRBV12-4 and TRBJ2-2, with 10 nucleotides matching TRBD2. This CDR3 spans 15 amino acids. The ends lost 6 bases at V and 3 bases at J; junction bases unmatched: 4. The CDR3 sequence: CASRGLAGDTGELFF. Here the CDR3 DNA reads TGTGCCAGCAGGGGGCTAGCGGGAGACACCGGGGAGCTGTTTTTT.

The chain couples TRBV7-8 to TRBJ2-5; TRBD2 matches 7 bases. After removal of 1 base from V and 5 bases from J, the junction contained 10 bases not matched to a gene. The CDR3 consists of 16 residues. CDR1 and CDR2 (germline): SGHVS, FQNEAQ. CDR3 loop: CASSLERATGRETQYF. CDR3 DNA sequence: TGTGCCAGCAGCTTAGAAAGGGCAACCGGGAGGGAGACCCAGTACTTC.

A few counts support this clonotype. DNA of the CDR3: TGCGCCAGTTCGGACAGATATGAAAAACTGTTTTTT. This gives the protein CASSDRYEKLFF. The chain carries TRBV5-1 and TRBJ1-4; a weak D match, TRBD1 (6 bases). CDR1 and CDR2 (germline): SGHRS, YFSETQ. This CDR3 comprises 12 residues. The V and J ends lost 8 bases and 6 bases respectively, with 11 bases between them.

Ten or more counts support this clonotype. The rearrangement links TRBV7-9 to TRBJ2-1; 8 bases map to TRBD2. Germline CDR1 reads SEHNR; CDR2 reads FQNEAQ (reference sequence). The CDR3 extends over 16 amino acids. J lost 1 base, V lost 5 bases, and 7 bases had no gene match. The CDR3: CASSDSAGESYNEQFF. The CDR3 DNA follows: TGTGCCAGCAGCGATTCAGCGGGGGAATCCTACAATGAGCAGTTCTTC.

The chain joins TRBV28 to TRBJ1-4; no reliable D call. The V gene lost 5 bases and the J gene lost 8 bases, with 15 bases spanning the gap. Per germline, CDR1 MDHEN and CDR2 SYDVKM. The CDR3 extends over 14 amino acids. CDR3 region: CASSPSWAREKLFF. The CDR3 DNA follows: TGTGCCAGCAGTCCTTCATGGGCGAGGGAAAAACTGTTTTTT. Together with reference TRBV28 and TRBJ1-4, the CDR3 gives the full variable domain: DVKVTQSSRYLVKRTGEKVFLECVQDMDHENMFWYRQDPGLGLRLIYFSYDVKMKEKGDIPEGYSVSREKKERFSLILESASTNQTSMYLCASSPSWAREKLFFGSGTQLSVL.

This clonotype turned up a few times. The V call is TRBV18, the J call TRBJ2-2, with TRBD2 matching 11 bases. The CDR3 consists of 16 residues. Germline trimming cut 6 bases from V and 3 bases from J; bases unmatched to any gene: 6. Germline V CDR1 and CDR2: KGHSH, LQKENI. The CDR3: CASSQLAGEYTGELFF. The CDR3 region has the DNA TGTGCCAGCTCGCAACTAGCGGGAGAGTACACCGGGGAGCTGTTTTTT.

This clonotype was found many times. The CDR3 coding sequence is TGCGCCAGCAGCCGCGACTCGGCTAGTATGGAGCAGTTCTTC. It is translated as CASSRDSASMEQFF. V and J are TRBV5-1 and TRBJ2-1; D unresolved. V gave up 4 bases and J gave up 10 bases, with 18 bases separating them. The CDR3 runs 14 residues. Germline values: CDR1 SGHRS, CDR2 YFSETQ.

This clonotype showed up just a few times. The genes are TRBV5-1 and TRBJ2-7, with D perhaps matching TRBD1 (5 bases). Germline CDR1 and CDR2: SGHRS and YFSETQ. The CDR3 is 13 residues long. Trimming took off 0 bases at V and 5 bases at J, with 9 bases between the two ends. The CDR3 DNA follows: TGCGCCAGCAGCTTGGAACAGGTCCACGAGCAGTACTTC. Protein product: CASSLEQVHEQYF.

Ten or more counts support this clonotype. The chain has TRBV28 and TRBJ2-7; 8 positions match TRBD2. Trimming removed 7 bases from V and 4 bases from J; junction bases left unmatched: 9. There are 14 residues in the CDR3. In germline, CDR1 is MDHEN, CDR2 SYDVKM. The CDR3 DNA reads TGTGCCAGCATGATAGCGGGATCTAGGTACGAGCAGTACTTC. Encoded protein: CASMIAGSRYEQYF.

The rearrangement uses TRBV11-2 and TRBJ2-4; 7 nucleotides match TRBD1. Germline assignment: CDR1 SGHAT and CDR2 FQNNGV. The junction had 7 bases not matched to a gene; V was cut back by 1 base and J by 4 bases. This CDR3 spans 16 amino acids. The chain's CDR3 is CASSLALRDSKNIQYF. The CDR3 DNA reads as TGTGCCAGCAGCTTAGCCCTCCGGGACAGTAAAAACATTCAGTACTTC.

This clonotype was observed a handful of times. A junction boundary mismatches the germline segment, possibly from a read error. The chain links TRBV24-1 to TRBJ2-4; D possibly corresponds to TRBD1 (5 bases). CDR3 size: 15 residues. The germline gives CDR1 KGHDR, CDR2 SFDVKD. The DNA of the CDR3 is TGTGCCACCAGCGATTCAGGGAAAGCCAAAAACATTCAGTACTTC. The encoded protein is CATSDSGKAKNIQYF.

A few counts support this clonotype. V gene TRBV7-9 combines with J gene TRBJ2-7; D is perhaps TRBD1 or TRBD2 (6 bases each). The CDR3 loop spans 12 amino acids. Per the germline V gene, CDR1 is SEHNR and CDR2 is FQNEAQ (reference sequence). Trimming removed 1 base from V and 7 bases from J, with 8 bases in between. CDR3 amino acids: CASSLGGGEQYV. CDR3 DNA: TGTGCCAGCAGCTTAGGAGGGGGGGAGCAGTACGTC.

This clonotype was seen a handful of times. The V call is TRBV4-1, the J call TRBJ2-6, with 10 bases that match TRBD1. With V trimmed by 4 bases and J by 0 bases, 6 bases remained unmatched. This CDR3 is 18 amino acids long. Germline CDR1 and CDR2: MGHRA and YSYEKL. The CDR3 nucleotides read TGCGCCAGCAGCCTCTTGGGACAGGGGAGCTCTGGGGCCAACGTCCTGACTTTC. It yields the protein CASSLLGQGSSGANVLTF.

The rearrangement joins TRBV6-2 or TRBV6-3 to TRBJ2-3; TRBD1 might be the D (5 bases). Trimming took 7 bases from V and 0 from J, leaving 11 bases between them. Germline assignment: CDR1 MNHEY and CDR2 SVGEGT. The length of the CDR3 is 14 residues. CDR3 coding DNA: TGTGCCAGCACTAAGGGGCGGAGCACAGATACGCAGTATTTT. As protein: CASTKGRSTDTQYF.

This clonotype has a count of ten or more. One end of the junction fails to match germline, which may point to a read error. The rearrangement links TRBV12-3 or TRBV12-4 to TRBJ2-7; D call uncertain. This CDR3 has 12 amino acids. The CDR3 sequence: CASSIASYEQYF. The DNA for the CDR3 is TGTGCCAGCAGTATAGCAAGCTACGAGCAGTACTTC.

This clonotype appeared a few times. V and J are TRBV4-1 and TRBJ1-2; perhaps TRBD1 as D (6 bases). The CDR3 length is 15 residues. Germline V gives CDR1 MGHRA, CDR2 YSYEKL. V dropped 0 bases and J dropped 4 bases, with 12 bases sitting between them. CDR3 in DNA: TGCGCCAGCAGCCAAGAGCCGGGGGCGGGCTATGGCTACACCTTC. Protein product: CASSQEPGAGYGYTF.

This clonotype was recorded many times. The chain combines TRBV7-6 with TRBJ2-1, with TRBD2 matching over 7 bases. The length of the CDR3 is 12 residues. The V gene's germline CDR1 is SGHVS and CDR2 FNYEAQ. V was clipped by 2 bases and J by 10 bases; unmatched bases: 2. The CDR3 bases are TGTGCCAGCAGCTTAATGGGACTAGAGCAGTTCTTC. Protein: CASSLMGLEQFF.

This clonotype was detected many times. V and J are TRBV7-9 and TRBJ2-5; 8 bases map to TRBD1. The CDR3 is made up of 15 amino acids. The germline gives CDR1 SEHNR, CDR2 FQNEAQ (reference sequence). The V segment lost 0 bases and the J segment 3 bases; nucleotides outside the gene matches: 3. CDR3 region: CASSLALGQEETQYF. CDR3 nucleotide sequence: TGTGCCAGCAGCTTAGCCCTGGGACAGGAAGAGACCCAGTACTTC.